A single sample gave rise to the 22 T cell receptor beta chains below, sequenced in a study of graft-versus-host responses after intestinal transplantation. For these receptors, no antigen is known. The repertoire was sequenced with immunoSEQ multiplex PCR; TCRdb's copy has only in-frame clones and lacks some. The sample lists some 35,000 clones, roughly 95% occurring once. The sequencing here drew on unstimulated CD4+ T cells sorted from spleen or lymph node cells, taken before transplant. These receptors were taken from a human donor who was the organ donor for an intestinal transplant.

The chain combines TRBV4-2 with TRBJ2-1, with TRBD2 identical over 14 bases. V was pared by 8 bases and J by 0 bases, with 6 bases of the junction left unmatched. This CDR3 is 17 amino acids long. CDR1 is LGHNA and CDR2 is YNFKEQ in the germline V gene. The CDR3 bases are TGTGCCAGCGGTGGACTAGCGGGGGGTAGCTCCTACAATGAGCAGTTCTTC. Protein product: CASGGLAGGSSYNEQFF.

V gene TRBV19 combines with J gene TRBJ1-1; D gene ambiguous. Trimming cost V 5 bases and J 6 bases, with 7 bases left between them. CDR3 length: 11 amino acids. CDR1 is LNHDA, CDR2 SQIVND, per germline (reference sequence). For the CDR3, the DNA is TGTGCCAGTAGTGCGCAGGCTGAAGCTTTCTTT. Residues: CASSAQAEAFF.

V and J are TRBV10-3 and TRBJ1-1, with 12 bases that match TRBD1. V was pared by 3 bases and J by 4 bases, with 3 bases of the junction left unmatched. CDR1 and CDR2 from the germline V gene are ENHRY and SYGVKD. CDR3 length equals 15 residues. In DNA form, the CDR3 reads TGTGCCATCAGTGAAAGGGGACAGGGGGCCACTGAAGCTTTCTTT. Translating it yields CAISERGQGATEAFF.

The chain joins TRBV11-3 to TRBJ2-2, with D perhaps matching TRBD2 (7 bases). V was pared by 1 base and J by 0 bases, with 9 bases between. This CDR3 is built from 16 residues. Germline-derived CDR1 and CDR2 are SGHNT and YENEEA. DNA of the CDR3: TGTGCCAGCAGCTTAGCCGGGGGGCCGAACACCGGGGAGCTGTTTTTT. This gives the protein CASSLAGGPNTGELFF.

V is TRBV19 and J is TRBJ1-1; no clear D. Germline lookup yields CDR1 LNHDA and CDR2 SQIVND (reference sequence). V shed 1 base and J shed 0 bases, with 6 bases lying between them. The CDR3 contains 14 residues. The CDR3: CASSIGSLNTEAFF. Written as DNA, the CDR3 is TGTGCCAGTAGTATAGGCAGTTTGAACACTGAAGCTTTCTTT. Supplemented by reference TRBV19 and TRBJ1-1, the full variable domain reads DGGITQSPKYLFRKEGQNVTLSCEQNLNHDAMYWYRQDPGQGLRLIYYSQIVNDFQKGDIAEGYSVSREKKESFPLTVTSAQKNPTAFYLCASSIGSLNTEAFFGQGTRLTVV.

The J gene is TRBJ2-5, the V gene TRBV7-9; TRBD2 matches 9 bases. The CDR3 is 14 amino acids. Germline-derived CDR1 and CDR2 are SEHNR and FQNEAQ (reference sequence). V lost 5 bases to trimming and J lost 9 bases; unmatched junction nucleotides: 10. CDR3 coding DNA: TGTGCCAGCAGCACTAGCGGGCCTACCGGGGCCCAGTACTTC. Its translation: CASSTSGPTGAQYF.

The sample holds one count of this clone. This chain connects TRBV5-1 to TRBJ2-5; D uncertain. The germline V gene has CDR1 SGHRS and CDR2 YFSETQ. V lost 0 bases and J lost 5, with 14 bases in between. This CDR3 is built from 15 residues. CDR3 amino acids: CASSLAPRMEETQYF. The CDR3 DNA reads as TGCGCCAGCAGCTTGGCCCCAAGGATGGAGGAGACCCAGTACTTC.

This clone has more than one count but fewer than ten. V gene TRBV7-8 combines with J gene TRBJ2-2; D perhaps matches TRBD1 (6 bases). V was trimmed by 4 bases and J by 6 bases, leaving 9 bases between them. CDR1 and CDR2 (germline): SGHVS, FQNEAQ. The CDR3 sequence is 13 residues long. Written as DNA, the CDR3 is TGTGCCAGCAGCTACAGGGTGCCCGGGGAGCTGTTTTTT. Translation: CASSYRVPGELFF.

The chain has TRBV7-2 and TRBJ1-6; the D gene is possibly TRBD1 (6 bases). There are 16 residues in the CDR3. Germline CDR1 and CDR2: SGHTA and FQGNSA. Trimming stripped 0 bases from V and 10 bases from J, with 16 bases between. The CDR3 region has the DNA TGTGCCAGCAGCTTAGCGACCACCAGGGGAGAGTCACCCCTCCACTTT. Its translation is CASSLATTRGESPLHF.

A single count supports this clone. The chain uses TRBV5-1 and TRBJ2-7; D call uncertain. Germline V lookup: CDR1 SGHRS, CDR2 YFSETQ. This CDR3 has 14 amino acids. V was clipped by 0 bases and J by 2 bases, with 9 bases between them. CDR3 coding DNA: TGCGCCAGCAGCTTGGTTGGTGGGCCCTACGAGCAGTACTTC. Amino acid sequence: CASSLVGGPYEQYF.

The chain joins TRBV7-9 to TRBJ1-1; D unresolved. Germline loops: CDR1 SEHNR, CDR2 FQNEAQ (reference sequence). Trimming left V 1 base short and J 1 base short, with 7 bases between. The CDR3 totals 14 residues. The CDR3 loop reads CASSLGPTNTEAFF. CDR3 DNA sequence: TGTGCCAGCAGCTTAGGACCCACGAACACTGAAGCTTTCTTT. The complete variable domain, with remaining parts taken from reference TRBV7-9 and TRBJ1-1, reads DTGVSQNPRHKITKRGQNVTFRCDPISEHNRLYWYRQTLGQGPEFLTYFQNEAQLEKSRLLSDRFSAERPKGSFSTLEIQRTEQGDSAMYLCASSLGPTNTEAFFGQGTRLTVV.

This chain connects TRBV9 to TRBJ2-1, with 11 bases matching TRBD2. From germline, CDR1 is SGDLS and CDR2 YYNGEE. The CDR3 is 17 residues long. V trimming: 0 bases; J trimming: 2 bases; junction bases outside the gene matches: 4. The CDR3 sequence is CASSVGGSGGAYNEQFF. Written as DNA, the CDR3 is TGTGCCAGCAGCGTAGGGGGTAGCGGGGGGGCCTACAATGAGCAGTTCTTC.

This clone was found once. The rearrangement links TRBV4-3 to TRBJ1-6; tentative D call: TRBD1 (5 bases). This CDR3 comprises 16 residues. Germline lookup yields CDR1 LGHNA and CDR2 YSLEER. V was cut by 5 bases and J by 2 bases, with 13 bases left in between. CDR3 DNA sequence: TGCGCCAGCAGCGTGGGGGGGTCAACCTATAATTCACCCCTCCACTTT. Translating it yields CASSVGGSTYNSPLHF.

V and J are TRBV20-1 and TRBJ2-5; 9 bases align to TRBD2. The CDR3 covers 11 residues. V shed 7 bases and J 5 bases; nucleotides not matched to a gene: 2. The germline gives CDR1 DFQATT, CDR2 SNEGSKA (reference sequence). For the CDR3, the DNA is TGCAGTGGTAGCGGGGGTGAGACCCAGTACTTC. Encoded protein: CSGSGGETQYF.

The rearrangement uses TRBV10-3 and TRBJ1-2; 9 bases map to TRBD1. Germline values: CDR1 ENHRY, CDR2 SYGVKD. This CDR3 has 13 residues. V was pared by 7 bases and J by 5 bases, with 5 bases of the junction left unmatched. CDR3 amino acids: CAITSTGGYGYTF. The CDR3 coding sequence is TGTGCCATCACTTCGACAGGGGGGTATGGCTACACCTTC.

CDR3 nucleotide sequence: TGTGCCAGCAGTTATTCGGTCAGCAGCTCCTACGAGCAGTACTTC. Encoded protein: CASSYSVSSSYEQYF. V gene TRBV6-5 combines with J gene TRBJ2-7; no reliable D call. CDR1 and CDR2 from the germline V gene are MNHEY and SVGAGI. V was shortened by 3 bases and J by 0 bases, with 12 bases between the two germline ends. The CDR3 totals 15 residues.

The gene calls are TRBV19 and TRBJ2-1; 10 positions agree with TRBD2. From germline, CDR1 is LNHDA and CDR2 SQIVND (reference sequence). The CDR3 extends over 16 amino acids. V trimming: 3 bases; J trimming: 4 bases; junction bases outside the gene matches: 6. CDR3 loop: CASSISGLAKYNEQFF. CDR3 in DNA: TGTGCCAGTAGTATCTCGGGACTAGCGAAGTACAATGAGCAGTTCTTC.

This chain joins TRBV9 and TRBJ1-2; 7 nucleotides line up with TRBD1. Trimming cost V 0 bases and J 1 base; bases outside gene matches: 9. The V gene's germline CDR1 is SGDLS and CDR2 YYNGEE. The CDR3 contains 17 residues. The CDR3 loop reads CASSVGGDSTFNYGYTF. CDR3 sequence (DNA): TGTGCCAGCAGCGTAGGCGGGGACAGTACCTTTAACTATGGCTACACCTTC. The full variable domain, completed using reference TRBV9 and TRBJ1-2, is DSGVTQTPKHLITATGQRVTLRCSPRSGDLSVYWYQQSLDQGLQFLIQYYNGEERAKGNILERFSAQQFPDLHSELNLSSLELGDSALYFCASSVGGDSTFNYGYTFGSGTRLTVV.

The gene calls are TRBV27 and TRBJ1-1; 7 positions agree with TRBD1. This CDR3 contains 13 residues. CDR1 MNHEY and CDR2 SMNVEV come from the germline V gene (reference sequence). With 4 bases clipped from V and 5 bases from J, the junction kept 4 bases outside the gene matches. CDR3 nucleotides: TGTGCCAGCAGTTCCCAGACAGGGACTGAAGCTTTCTTT. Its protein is CASSSQTGTEAFF.

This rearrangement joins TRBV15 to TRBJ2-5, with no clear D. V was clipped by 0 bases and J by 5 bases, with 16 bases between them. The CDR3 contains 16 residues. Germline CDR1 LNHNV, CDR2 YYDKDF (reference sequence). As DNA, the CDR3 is TGTGCCACCAGCAGAGATCCAACTGTTAGGTGGGAGACCCAGTACTTC. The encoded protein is CATSRDPTVRWETQYF.

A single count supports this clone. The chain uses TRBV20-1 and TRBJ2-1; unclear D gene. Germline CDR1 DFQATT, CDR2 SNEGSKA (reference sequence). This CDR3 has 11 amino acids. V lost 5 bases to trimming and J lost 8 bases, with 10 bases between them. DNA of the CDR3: TGCAGTGCTGTGTTAGCCCATGAGCAGTTCTTC. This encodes CSAVLAHEQFF.

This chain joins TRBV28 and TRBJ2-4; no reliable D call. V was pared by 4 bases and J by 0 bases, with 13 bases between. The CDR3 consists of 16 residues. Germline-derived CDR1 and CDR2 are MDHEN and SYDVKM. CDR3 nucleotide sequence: TGTGCCAGCAGTTCCTCCGTAGTCGTAGCCAAAAACATTCAGTACTTC. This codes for CASSSSVVVAKNIQYF.